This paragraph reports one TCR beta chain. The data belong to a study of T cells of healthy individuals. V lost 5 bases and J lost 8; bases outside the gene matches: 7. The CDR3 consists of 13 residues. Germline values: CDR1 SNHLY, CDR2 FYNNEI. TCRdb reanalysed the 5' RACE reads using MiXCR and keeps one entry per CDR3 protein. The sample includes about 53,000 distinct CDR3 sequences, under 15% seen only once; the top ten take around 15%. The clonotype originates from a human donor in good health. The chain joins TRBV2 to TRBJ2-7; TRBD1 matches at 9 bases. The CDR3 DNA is TGTGCCAGCAGTCCGGGACAGGGTCTAAAGCAGTACTTC. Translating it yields CASSPGQGLKQYF. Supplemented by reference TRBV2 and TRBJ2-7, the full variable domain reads EPEVTQTPSHQVTQMGQEVILRCVPISNHLYFYWYRQILGQKVEFLVSFYNNEISEKSEIFDDQFSVERPDGSNFTLKIRSTKLEDSAMYFCASSPGQGLKQYFGPGTRLTVT.